The TCR beta chain under discussion was sequenced for a study of blood T cell repertoires in COVID-19 (dated by TCRdb to 2018 to 2020). About the study as a whole: Samples from collaborators originated in the United States, Italy and Spain and spanned both the acute and convalescent phases of COVID-19. The prospective study material was composed of cDNA or gDNA derived from T cells, B-cell-depleted T cells, or PBMCs. Deeply sampled blood TCRbeta repertoires from subjects exposed to, actively infected with, or recovered from COVID-19 were included in the dataset. A freely available public database, intended as a resource for researchers studying the immune response to SARS-CoV-2, is where the repertoires were released. The samples were drawn from two sources: the first 160 participants of the ongoing ImmuneRACE study, and 1,254 subjects contributed by 6 global collaborators. Nearly every sample came with metadata listing a de-identified subject ID, COVID-19 status, age in years and sex. Where HLA class I and class II types were available, the types were taken from metadata supplied by the sample provider, not from assay-based typing.

Worth noting for this clone: There is no known antigen for this receptor. No base quality values were provided; no much bigger clone lies one nucleotide off.

Collaborating institutions collected whole blood in K2EDTA tubes following their own protocols. For TCRbeta analysis, collaborators shipped samples as frozen whole blood, isolated PBMCs, or DNA extracted from either of those sample types. TCRbeta CDR3 regions were amplified from genomic DNA using the immunoSEQ Assay, a bias-controlled multiplex PCR. The study's processing was this. Within the assay, amplification of reference gene primers was used to estimate how many nucleated cells each sample contained. To quantify the absolute abundance of each unique TCRbeta CDR3 rearrangement, sequence reads were collapsed and filtered. Productive Simpson clonality was computed per sample as the square root of Simpson's diversity index over productive rearrangements. TCRdb re-hosts the immuneACCESS table, in-frame sequences only. Its copies lack some clones; in the studies checked, an unresolved V gene accounts for under half of them, and the cause for the rest is not known. For V, J and clone size, that table is used; D and trimming come from the DNA. For this sample the table gives some 90,000 clones, of which 70% to 90% were detected only once. The ten largest clones take up around 8.6% of the sample.

Including cysteine and phenylalanine, the CDR3 has 15 amino acids. Of the read, only the CDR3 DNA is kept; its 45 bases are in frame from base 1. The germline V gene gives CDR1 as ENHRY and CDR2 as SYGVKD. V and J are truncated by 3 bases and 0 bases respectively, leaving an intervening sequence of 10 bases. Overall results and qualifications from the work: The quantity of clinical and demographic metadata differed by source and by participant and was supplied without curation.

The receptor comes from a man aged 50 or older with acute or convalescent COVID-19. The chain was built from TRBV10-3 and TRBJ2-3, and TRBD2 may be the D gene, going by 6 matching bases. Source material: peripheral blood. The DNA sequence is given as TGTGCCATCAGTGAAGGAGGGACCAGCACAGATACGCAGTATTTT. Its protein product is CAISEGGTSTDTQYF.